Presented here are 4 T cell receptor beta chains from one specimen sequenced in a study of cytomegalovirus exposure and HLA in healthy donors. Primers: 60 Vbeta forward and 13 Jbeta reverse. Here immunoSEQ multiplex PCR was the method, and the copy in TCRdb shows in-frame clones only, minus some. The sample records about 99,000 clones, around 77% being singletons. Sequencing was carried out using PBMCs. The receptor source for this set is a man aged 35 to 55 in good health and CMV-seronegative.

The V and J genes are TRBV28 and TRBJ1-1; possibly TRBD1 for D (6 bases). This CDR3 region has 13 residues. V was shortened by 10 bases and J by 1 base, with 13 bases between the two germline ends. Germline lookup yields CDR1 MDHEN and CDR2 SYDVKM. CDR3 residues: CATKGVPNTEAFF. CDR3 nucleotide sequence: TGTGCCACCAAGGGGGTTCCGAACACTGAAGCTTTCTTT. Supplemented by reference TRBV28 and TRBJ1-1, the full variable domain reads DVKVTQSSRYLVKRTGEKVFLECVQDMDHENMFWYRQDPGLGLRLIYFSYDVKMKEKGDIPEGYSVSREKKERFSLILESASTNQTSMYLCATKGVPNTEAFFGQGTRLTVV.

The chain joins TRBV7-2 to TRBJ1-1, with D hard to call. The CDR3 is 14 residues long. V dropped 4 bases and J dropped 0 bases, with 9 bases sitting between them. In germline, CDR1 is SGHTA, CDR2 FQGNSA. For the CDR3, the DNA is TGTGCCAGCAGCTCCCTGCCGGTGAACACTGAAGCTTTCTTT. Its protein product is CASSSLPVNTEAFF.

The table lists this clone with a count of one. CDR3 amino acids: CASSLEGMNTEAFF. The CDR3, as DNA: TGTGCCAGCAGCTTAGAGGGCATGAACACTGAAGCTTTCTTT. The chain joins TRBV11-3 to TRBJ1-1; the D is unclear. The V and J ends lost 0 bases and 0 bases respectively, with 5 bases between them. CDR1 is SGHNT and CDR2 is YENEEA in the germline V gene. The CDR3 is 14 residues long.

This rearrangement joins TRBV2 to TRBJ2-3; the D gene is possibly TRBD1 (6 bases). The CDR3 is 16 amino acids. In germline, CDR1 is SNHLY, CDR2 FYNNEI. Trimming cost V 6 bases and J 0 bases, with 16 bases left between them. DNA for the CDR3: TGTGCCAGCAGGGACTCCGGGACACCGAGCACAGATACGCAGTATTTT. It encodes CASRDSGTPSTDTQYF.